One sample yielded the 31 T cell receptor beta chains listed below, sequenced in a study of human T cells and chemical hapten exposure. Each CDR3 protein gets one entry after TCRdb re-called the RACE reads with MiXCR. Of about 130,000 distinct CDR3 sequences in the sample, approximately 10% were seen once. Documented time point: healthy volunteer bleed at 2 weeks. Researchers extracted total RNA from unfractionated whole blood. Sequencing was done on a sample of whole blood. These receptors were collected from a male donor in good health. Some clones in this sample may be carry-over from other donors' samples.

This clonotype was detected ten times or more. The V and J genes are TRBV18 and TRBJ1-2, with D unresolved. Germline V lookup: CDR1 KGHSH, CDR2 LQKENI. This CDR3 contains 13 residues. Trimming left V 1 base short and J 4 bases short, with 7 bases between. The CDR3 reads CASSPRHLYGYTF. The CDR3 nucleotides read TGTGCCAGCTCACCACGACACCTCTATGGCTACACCTTC.

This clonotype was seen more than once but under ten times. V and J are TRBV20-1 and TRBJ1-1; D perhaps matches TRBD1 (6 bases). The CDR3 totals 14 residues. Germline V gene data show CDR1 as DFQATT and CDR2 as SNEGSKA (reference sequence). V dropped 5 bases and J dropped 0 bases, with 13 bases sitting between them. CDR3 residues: CSAGPGHLNTEAFF. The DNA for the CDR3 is TGCAGTGCTGGGCCGGGACATCTGAACACTGAAGCTTTCTTT.

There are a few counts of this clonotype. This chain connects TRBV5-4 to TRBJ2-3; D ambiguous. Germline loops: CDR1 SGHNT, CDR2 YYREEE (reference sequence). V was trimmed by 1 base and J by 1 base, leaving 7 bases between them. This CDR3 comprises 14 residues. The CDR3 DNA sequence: TGTGCCAGCAGCTTGATTTCTGGCACAGATACGCAGTATTTT. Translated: CASSLISGTDTQYF.

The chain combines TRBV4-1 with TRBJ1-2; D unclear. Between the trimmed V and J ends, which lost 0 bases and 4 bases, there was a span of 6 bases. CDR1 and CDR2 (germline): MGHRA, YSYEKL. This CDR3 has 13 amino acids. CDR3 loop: CASSQDGFYGYTF. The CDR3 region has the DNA TGCGCCAGCAGCCAAGATGGGTTCTATGGCTACACCTTC.

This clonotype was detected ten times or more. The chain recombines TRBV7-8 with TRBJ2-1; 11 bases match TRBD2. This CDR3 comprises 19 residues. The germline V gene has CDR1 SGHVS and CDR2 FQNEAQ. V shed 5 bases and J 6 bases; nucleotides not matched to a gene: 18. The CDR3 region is CASSPRSVAGGRLFNEQFF. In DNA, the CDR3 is TGTGCCAGCAGCCCCCGGTCGGTAGCGGGGGGGCGCCTTTTCAATGAGCAGTTCTTC.

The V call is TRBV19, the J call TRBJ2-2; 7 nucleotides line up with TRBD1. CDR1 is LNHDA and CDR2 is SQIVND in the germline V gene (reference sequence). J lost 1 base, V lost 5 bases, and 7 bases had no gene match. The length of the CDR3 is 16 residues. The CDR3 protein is CASSPLGQLNTGELFF. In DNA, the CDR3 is TGTGCCAGTAGTCCCTTGGGACAGCTGAACACCGGGGAGCTGTTTTTT.

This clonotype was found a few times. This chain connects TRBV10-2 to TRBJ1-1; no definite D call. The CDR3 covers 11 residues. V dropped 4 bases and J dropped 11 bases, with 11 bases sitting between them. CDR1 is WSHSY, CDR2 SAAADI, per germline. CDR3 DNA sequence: TGCGCCAGCAGTGGGAACAACGGGGCTTTCTTT. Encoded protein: CASSGNNGAFF.

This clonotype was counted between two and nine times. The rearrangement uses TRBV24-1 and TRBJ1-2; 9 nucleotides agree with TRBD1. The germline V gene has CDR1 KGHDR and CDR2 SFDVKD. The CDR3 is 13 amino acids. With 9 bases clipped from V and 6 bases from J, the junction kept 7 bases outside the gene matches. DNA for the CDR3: TGTGCCACCGTGAGGGGACAGGGCGATGGCTACACCTTC. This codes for CATVRGQGDGYTF.

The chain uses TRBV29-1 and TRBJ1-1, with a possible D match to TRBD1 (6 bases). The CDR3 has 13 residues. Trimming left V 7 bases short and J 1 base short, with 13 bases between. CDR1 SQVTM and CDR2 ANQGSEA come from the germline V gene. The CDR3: CSGQGYENTEAFF. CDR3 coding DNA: TGCAGCGGGCAGGGGTATGAGAACACTGAAGCTTTCTTT.

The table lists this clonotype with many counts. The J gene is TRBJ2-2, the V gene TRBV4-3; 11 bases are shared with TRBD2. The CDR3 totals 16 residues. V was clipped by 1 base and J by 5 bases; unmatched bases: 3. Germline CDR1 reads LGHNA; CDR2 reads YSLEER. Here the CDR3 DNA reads TGCGCCAGCAGCCAAGTTTCTAGCGGGGGGACCGGGGAGCTGTTTTTT. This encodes CASSQVSSGGTGELFF.

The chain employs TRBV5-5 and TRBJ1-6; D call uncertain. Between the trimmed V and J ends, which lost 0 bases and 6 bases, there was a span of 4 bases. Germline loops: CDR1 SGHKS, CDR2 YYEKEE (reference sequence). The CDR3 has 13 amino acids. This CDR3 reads CASSLGVNSPLHF. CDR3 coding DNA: TGTGCCAGCAGCTTGGGGGTTAATTCACCCCTCCACTTT.

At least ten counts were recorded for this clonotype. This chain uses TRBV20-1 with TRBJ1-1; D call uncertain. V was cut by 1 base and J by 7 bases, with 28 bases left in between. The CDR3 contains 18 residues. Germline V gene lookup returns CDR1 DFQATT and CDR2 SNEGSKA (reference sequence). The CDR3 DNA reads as TGCAGTGCTAGAGTCCGGCCTTCGGATGGAGAGGAGAGGGATGAAGCTTTCTTT. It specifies CSARVRPSDGEERDEAFF.

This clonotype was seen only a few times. CDR3 in DNA: TGTGCCACCAGTGACCCAAACAGCCCAGGGGCAGATACGCAGTATTTT. Amino acid sequence: CATSDPNSPGADTQYF. The chain carries TRBV24-1 and TRBJ2-3, with a tentative D call TRBD1 (6 bases). CDR1 KGHDR and CDR2 SFDVKD come from the germline V gene. This CDR3 region has 16 residues. V was pared by 4 bases and J by 4 bases, with 17 bases between.

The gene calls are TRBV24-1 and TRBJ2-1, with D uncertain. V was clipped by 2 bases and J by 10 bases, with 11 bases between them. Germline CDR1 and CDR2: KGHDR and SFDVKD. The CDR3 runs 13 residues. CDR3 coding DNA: TGTGCCACCAGTGATTCCCGTGTGAAGGAGCAGTTCTTC. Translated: CATSDSRVKEQFF.

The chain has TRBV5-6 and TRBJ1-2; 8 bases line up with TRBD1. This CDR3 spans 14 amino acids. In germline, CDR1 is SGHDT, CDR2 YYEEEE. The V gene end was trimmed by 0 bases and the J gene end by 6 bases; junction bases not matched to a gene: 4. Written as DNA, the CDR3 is TGTGCCAGCAGCTTGGACCCAGGGGGCGATGGCTACACCTTC. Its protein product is CASSLDPGGDGYTF.

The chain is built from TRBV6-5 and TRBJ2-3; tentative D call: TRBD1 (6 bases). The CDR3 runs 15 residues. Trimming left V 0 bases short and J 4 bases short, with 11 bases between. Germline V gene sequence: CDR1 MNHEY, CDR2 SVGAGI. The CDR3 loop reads CASSYSMGAADTQYF. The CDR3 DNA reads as TGTGCCAGCAGTTACTCGATGGGGGCAGCAGATACGCAGTATTTT.

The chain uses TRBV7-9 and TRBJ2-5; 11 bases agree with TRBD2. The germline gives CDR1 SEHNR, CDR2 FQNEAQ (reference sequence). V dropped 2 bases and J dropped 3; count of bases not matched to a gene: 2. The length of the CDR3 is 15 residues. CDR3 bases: TGTGCCAGCAGCTTAAAACTAGCGGGGGAAGAGACCCAGTACTTC. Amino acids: CASSLKLAGEETQYF.

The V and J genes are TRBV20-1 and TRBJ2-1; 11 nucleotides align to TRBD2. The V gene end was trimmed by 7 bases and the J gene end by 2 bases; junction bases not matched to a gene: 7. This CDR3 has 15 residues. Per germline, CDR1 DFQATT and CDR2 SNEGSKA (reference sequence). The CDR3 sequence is CSVPTSGATYNEQFF. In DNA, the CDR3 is TGCAGTGTACCGACTAGCGGGGCAACCTACAATGAGCAGTTCTTC.

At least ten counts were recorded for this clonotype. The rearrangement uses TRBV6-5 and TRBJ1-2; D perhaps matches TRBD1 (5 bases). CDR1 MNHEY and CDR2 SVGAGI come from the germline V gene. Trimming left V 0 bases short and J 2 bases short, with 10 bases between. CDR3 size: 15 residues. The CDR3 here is CASSYSRGTNYGYTF. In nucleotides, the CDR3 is TGTGCCAGCAGTTACTCGAGGGGAACAAACTATGGCTACACCTTC.

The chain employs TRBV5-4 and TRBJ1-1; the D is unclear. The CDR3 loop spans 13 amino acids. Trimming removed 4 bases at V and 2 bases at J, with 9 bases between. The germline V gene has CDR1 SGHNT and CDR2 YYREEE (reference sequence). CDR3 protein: CASSQEGNTEAFF. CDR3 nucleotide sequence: TGTGCCAGCAGCCAGGAGGGAAACACTGAAGCTTTCTTT.

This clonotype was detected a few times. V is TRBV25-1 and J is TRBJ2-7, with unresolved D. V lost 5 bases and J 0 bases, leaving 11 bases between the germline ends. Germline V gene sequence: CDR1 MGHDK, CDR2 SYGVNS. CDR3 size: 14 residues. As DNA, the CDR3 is TGTGCCAGCAGTTTATCGGACGGCTCCTACGAGCAGTACTTC. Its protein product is CASSLSDGSYEQYF.

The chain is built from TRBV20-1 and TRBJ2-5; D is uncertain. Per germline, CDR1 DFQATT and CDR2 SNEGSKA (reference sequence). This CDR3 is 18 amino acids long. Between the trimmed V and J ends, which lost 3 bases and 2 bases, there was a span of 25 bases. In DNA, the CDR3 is TGCAGTGCTAGTCTCCTAGAAGGTATTTTGGGCCCTCAAGAGACCCAGTACTTC. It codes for CSASLLEGILGPQETQYF.

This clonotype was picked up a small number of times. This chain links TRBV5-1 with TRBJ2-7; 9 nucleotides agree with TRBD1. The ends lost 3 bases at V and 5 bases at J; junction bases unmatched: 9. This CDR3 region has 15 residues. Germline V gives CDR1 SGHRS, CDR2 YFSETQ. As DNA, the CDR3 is TGCGCCAGCAGCTCTAACAGGGGGCAGCGAGACGAGCAGTACTTC. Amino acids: CASSSNRGQRDEQYF.

CDR3 loop: CASSFGGTGGNEQFF. The DNA of the CDR3 is TGCGCCAGCAGCTTTGGGGGGACAGGGGGCAATGAGCAGTTCTTC. V usage is TRBV5-1 and J usage is TRBJ2-1; 11 bases agree with TRBD1. The CDR3 is 15 amino acids. CDR1 is SGHRS, CDR2 YFSETQ, per germline. J lost 6 bases, V lost 2 bases, and 4 bases had no gene match.

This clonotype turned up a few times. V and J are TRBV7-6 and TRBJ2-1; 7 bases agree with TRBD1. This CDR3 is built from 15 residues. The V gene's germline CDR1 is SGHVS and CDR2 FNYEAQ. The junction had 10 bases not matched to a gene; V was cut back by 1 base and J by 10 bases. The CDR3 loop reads CASSLEGSLGGEQFF. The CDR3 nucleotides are TGTGCCAGCAGCTTAGAGGGCTCTTTAGGGGGCGAGCAGTTCTTC.

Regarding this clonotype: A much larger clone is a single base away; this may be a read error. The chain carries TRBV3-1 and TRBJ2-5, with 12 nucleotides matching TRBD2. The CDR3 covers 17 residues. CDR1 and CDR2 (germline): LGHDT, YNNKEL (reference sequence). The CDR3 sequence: CASSQLAGGPSQETQCF. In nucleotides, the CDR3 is TGTGCCAGCAGCCAACTAGCGGGAGGGCCTTCCCAAGAGACCCAGTGCTTC.

The CDR3 loop is CASSSGTGNGQPQHF. Written as DNA, the CDR3 is TGTGCCAGCAGCTCCGGGACAGGGAACGGTCAGCCCCAGCATTTT. This chain connects TRBV6-2 or TRBV6-3 to TRBJ1-5; 9 positions agree with TRBD1. CDR3 length: 15 residues. The trim removed 6 bases at V and 6 bases at J, leaving 9 bases unmatched. CDR1 is MNHEY and CDR2 is SVGEGT in the germline V gene.

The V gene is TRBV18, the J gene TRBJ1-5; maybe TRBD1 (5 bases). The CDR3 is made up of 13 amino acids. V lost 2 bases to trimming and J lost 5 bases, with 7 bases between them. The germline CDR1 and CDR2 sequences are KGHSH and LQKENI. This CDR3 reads CASSPGADQPQHF. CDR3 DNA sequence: TGTGCCAGCTCACCAGGGGCCGATCAGCCCCAGCATTTT.

CDR3: CASSPLGLAEIYEQYF. The CDR3 region has the DNA TGCGCCAGCAGCCCCCTCGGACTAGCGGAGATCTACGAGCAGTACTTC. This chain uses TRBV5-1 with TRBJ2-7, with 10 bases aligning to TRBD2. Trimming cost V 4 bases and J 3 bases; bases outside gene matches: 10. The germline gives CDR1 SGHRS, CDR2 YFSETQ. The CDR3 runs 16 residues.

In nucleotides, the CDR3 is TGTGCCAGCAGCTTGGATGCAGCGGGAGGCTACGAGCAGTACTTC. It codes for CASSLDAAGGYEQYF. The rearrangement uses TRBV5-4 and TRBJ2-7; the match to TRBD2 covers 9 bases. J was trimmed by 3 bases and V by 0 bases; bases with no gene match: 4. Germline V CDR1 and CDR2: SGHNT, YYREEE (reference sequence). This CDR3 spans 15 amino acids.

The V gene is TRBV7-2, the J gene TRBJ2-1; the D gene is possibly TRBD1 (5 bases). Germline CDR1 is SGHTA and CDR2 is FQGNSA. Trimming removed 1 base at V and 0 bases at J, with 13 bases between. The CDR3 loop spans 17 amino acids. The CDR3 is CASSLVTGSRSYNEQFF. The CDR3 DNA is TGTGCCAGCAGCTTAGTAACAGGAAGCCGCTCCTACAATGAGCAGTTCTTC. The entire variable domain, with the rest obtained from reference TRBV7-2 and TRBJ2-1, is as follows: GAGVSQSPSNKVTEKGKDVELRCDPISGHTALYWYRQSLGQGLEFLIYFQGNSAPDKSGLPSDRFSAERTGGSVSTLTIQRTQQEDSAVYLCASSLVTGSRSYNEQFFGPGTRLTVL.